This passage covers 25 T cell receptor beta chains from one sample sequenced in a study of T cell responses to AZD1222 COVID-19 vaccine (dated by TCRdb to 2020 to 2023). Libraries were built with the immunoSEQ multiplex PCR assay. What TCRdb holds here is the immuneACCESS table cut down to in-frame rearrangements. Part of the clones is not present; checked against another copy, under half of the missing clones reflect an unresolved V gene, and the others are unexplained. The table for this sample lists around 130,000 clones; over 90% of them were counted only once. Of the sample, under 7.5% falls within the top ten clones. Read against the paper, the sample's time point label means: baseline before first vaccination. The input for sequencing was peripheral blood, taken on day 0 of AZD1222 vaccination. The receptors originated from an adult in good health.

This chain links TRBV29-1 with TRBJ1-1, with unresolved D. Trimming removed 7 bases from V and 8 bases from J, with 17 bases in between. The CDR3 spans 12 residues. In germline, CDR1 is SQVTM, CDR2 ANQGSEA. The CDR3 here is CSEPSTIREAFF. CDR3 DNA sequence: TGCAGCGAGCCAAGCACGATTCGGGAAGCTTTCTTT.

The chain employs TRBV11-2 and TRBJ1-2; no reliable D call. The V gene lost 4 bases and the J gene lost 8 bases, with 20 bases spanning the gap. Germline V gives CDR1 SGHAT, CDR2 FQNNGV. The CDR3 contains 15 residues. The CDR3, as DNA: TGTGCCAGCAGCTCCCCAACGGTGGGGTCTTTAGGCTACACCTTC. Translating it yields CASSSPTVGSLGYTF.

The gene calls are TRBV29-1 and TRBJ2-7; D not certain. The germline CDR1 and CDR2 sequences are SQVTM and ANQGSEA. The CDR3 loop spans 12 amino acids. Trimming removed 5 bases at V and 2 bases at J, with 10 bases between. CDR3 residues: CSVLDRTYEQYF. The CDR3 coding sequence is TGCAGCGTTTTGGACCGTACCTACGAGCAGTACTTC.

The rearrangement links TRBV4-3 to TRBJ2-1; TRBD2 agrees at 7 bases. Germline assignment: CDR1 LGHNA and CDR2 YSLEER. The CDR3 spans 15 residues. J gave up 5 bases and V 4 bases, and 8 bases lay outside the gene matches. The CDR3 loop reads CASSPGRERDNEQFF. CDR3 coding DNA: TGCGCCAGCAGCCCAGGGCGGGAGCGTGACAATGAGCAGTTCTTC.

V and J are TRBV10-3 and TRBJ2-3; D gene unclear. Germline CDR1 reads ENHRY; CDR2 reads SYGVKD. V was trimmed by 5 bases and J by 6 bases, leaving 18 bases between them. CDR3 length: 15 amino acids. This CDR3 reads CAISTATGPLDTQYF. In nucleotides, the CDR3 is TGTGCCATCAGTACCGCAACCGGACCCCTCGATACGCAGTATTTT.

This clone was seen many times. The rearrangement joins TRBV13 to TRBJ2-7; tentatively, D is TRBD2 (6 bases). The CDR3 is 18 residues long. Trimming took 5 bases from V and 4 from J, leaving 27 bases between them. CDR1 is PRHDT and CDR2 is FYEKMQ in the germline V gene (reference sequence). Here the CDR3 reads CASSDGTPAGGGHYEQYF. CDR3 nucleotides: TGTGCCAGCAGCGACGGGACTCCGGCCGGGGGAGGACATTACGAGCAGTACTTC.

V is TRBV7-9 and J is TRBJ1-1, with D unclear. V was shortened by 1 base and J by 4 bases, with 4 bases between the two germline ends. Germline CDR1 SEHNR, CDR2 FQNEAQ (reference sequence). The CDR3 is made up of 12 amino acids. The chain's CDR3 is CASSLEVTEAFF. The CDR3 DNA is TGTGCCAGCAGCTTAGAGGTCACTGAAGCTTTCTTT.

CDR3 residues: CASSEAQGGSYGYTF. CDR3 sequence (DNA): TGTGCCAGCAGTGAAGCGCAGGGAGGTAGCTATGGCTACACCTTC. The rearrangement uses TRBV6-1 and TRBJ1-2; tentative D call: TRBD1 (5 bases). The CDR3 length is 15 residues. Deletions cut 0 bases from V and 4 bases from J, with 12 bases between. Germline V gene lookup returns CDR1 MNHNS and CDR2 SASEGT.

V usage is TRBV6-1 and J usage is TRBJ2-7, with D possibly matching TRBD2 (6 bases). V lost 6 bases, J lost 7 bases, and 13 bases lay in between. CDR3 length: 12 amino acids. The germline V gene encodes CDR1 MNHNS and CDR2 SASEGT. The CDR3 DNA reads TGTGCCAGCAGGGAGGGGTTAGGGGAGCAGTACTTC. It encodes CASREGLGEQYF.

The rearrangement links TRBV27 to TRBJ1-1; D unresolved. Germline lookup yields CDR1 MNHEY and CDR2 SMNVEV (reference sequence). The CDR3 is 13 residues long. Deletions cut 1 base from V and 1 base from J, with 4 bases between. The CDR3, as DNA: TGTGCCAGCAGTTTATACAGGAACACTGAAGCTTTCTTT. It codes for CASSLYRNTEAFF.

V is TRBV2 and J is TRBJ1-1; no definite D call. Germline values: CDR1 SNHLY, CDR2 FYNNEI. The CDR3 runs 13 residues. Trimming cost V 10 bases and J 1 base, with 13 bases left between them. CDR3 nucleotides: TGTGCCATTCGACGGACGGGGAACACTGAAGCTTTCTTT. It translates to CAIRRTGNTEAFF.

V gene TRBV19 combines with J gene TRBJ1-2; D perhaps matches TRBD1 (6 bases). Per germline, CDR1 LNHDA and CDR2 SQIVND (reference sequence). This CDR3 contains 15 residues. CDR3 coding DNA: TGTGCACACTCCATCGGGGGGCGCGGGTTTTGTGGCTACACCTTC. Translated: CAHSIGGRGFCGYTF. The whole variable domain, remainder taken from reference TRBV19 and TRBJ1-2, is DGGITQSPKYLFRKEGQNVTLSCEQNLNHDAMYWYRQDPGQGLRLIYYSQIVNDFQKGDIAEGYSVSREKKESFPLTVTSAQKNPTAFYLCAHSIGGRGFCGYTFGSGTRLTVV.

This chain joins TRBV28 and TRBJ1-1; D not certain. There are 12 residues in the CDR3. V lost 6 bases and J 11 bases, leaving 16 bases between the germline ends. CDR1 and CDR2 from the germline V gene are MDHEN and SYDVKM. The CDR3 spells CASRQPPMNAFF. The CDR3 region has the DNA TGTGCCAGCAGGCAGCCTCCGATGAACGCTTTCTTT.

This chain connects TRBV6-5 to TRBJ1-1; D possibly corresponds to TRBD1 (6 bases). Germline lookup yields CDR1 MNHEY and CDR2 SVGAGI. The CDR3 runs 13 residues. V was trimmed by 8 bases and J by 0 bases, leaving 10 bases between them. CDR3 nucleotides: TGTGCCAGCCAACAGGGCATGAACACTGAAGCTTTCTTT. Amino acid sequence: CASQQGMNTEAFF.

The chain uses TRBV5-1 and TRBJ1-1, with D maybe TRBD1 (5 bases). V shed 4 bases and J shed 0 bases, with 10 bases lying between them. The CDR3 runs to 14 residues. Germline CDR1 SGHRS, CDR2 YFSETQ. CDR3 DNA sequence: TGCGCCAGCAGCCGGACGGGGGTGAACACTGAAGCTTTCTTT. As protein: CASSRTGVNTEAFF.

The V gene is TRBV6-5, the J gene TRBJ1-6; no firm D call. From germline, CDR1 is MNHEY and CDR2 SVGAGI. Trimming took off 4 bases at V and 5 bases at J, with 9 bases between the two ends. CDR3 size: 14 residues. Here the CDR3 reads CASSLGVHNSPLHF. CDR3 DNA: TGTGCCAGCAGTTTAGGTGTTCATAATTCACCCCTCCACTTT.

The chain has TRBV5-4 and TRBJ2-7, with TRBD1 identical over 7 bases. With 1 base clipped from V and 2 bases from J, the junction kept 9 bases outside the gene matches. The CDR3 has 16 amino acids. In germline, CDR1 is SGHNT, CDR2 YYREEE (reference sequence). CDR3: CASSLSMQGDPYEQYF. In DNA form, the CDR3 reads TGTGCCAGCAGCTTGTCCATGCAGGGGGACCCCTACGAGCAGTACTTC.

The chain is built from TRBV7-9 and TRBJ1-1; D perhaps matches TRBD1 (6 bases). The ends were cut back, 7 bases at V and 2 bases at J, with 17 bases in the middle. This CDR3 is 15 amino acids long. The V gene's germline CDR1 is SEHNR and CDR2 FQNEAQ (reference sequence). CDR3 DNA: TGTGCCAGCACCTCCCAGGACAGCCCTAACACTGAAGCTTTCTTT. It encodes CASTSQDSPNTEAFF.

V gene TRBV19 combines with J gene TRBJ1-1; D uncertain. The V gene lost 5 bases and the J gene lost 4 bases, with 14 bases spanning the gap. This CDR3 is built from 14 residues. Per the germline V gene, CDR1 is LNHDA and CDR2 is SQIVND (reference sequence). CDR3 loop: CASSSFSGSTEAFF. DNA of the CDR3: TGTGCCAGTAGTTCCTTTTCGGGGTCCACTGAAGCTTTCTTT.

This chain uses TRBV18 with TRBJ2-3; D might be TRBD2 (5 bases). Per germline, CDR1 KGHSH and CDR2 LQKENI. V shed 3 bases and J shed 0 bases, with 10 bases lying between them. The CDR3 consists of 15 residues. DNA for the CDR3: TGTGCCAGCTCACCCAGTCGGGGAAGCACAGATACGCAGTATTTT. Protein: CASSPSRGSTDTQYF.

The CDR3 sequence: CASSETGTSGRGEQYF. CDR3 sequence (DNA): TGTGCCAGCAGCGAAACCGGGACTAGCGGGAGAGGTGAGCAGTACTTC. V gene TRBV14 combines with J gene TRBJ2-7; 14 bases are shared with TRBD2. Germline assignment: CDR1 SGHDN and CDR2 FVKESK. The CDR3 extends over 16 amino acids. Trimming removed 5 bases from V and 7 bases from J; junction bases left unmatched: 10.

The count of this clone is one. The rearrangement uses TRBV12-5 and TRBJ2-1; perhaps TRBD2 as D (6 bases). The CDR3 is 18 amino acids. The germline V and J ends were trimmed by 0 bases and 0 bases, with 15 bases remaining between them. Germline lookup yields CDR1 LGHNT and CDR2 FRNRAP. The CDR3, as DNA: TGTGCTAGTGGTTTGGTTCTAACCGGGACTTACTCCTACAATGAGCAGTTCTTC. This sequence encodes CASGLVLTGTYSYNEQFF.

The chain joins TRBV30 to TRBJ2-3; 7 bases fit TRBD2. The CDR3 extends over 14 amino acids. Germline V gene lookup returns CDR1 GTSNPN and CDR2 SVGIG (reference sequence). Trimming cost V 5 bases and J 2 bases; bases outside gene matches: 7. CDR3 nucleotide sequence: TGTGCCTGGGCACCTAGCGGATACACAGATACGCAGTATTTT. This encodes CAWAPSGYTDTQYF.

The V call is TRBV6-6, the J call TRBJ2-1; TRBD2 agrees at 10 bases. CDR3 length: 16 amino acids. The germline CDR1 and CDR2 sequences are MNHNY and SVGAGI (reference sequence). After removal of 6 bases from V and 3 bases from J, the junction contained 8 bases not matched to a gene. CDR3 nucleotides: TGTGCCAGCAGGAGACTAGCGGGTGGGATCTACAATGAGCAGTTCTTC. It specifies CASRRLAGGIYNEQFF.

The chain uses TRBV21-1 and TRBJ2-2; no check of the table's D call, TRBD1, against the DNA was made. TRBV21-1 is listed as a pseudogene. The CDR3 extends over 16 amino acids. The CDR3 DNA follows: TGTGCCAGCAGCAAACGATCGGGACAGGGAGCCGGGGAGCTGTTTTTT. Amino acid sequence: CASSKRSGQGAGELFF.